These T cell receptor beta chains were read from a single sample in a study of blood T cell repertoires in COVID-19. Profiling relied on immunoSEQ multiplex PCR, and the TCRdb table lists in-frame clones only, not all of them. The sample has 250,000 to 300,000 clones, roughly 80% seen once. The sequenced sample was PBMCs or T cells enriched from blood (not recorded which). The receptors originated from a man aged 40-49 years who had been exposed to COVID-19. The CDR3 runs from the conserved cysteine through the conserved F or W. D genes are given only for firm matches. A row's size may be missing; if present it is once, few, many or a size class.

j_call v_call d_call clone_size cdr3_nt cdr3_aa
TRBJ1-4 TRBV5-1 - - TGCGCCAGCAGCTTAACAGGGCGGAATGAAAAACTGTTTTTT CASSLTGRNEKLFF
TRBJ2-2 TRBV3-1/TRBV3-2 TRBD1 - TGTGCCAGCAGCCCAGGGACAGACACCGGGGAGCTGTTTTTT CASSPGTDTGELFF
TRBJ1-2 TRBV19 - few TGTGCCAGTAGTATAGTCGGCCGGGGACTCTATGGCTACACCTTC CASSIVGRGLYGYTF
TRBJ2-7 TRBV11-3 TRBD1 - TGTGCCAGCAGCCCGGGCGGTGGACAGGGGGGCTACGAGCAGTACTTC CASSPGGGQGGYEQYF
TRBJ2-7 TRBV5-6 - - TGTGCCAGCAGCTCGACGCTCCAGGCAGGCTCCTACGAGCAGTACTTC CASSSTLQAGSYEQYF
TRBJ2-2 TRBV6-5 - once TGTGCCAGCAGTATCCGGACAGATAACACCGGGGAGCTGTTTTTT CASSIRTDNTGELFF
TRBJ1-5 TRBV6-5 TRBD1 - TGTGCCAGCAGACCGGGACAGGGTAATCAGCCCCAGCATTTT CASRPGQGNQPQHF
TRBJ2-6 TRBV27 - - TGTGCCTCCTCTCCTACGCTCTCTGGGGCCAACGTCCTGACTTTC CASSPTLSGANVLTF
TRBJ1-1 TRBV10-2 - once TGCGCCAGCAGTGAGCGGGAGTCGTACACTGAAGCTTTCTTT CASSERESYTEAFF
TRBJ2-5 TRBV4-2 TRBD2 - TGTGCCAGCAGCGCCGGGGGACTAGCGGAAGAGACCCAGTACTTC CASSAGGLAEETQYF
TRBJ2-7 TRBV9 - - TGTGCCAGCAGCGTCGGAGGCCCGCCGGAGGTCTACTACGAGCAGTACTTC CASSVGGPPEVYYEQYF
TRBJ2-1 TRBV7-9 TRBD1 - TGTGCCGCCACCGCGTACGACAGGGGAAGCAATGAGCAGTTCTTC CAATAYDRGSNEQFF
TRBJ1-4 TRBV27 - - TGTGCCAGCAGTTTATCCGGTGAAAAACTGTTTTTT CASSLSGEKLFF
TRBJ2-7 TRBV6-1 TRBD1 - TGTGCCAGCAGTGAGGGGACAGGGAGCTCCTACGAGCAGTACTTC CASSEGTGSSYEQYF
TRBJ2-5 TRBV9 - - TGTGCCAGCAGCGTAGGGGTGGGGCCACAGTTTTTTGCTCAGTACTTC CASSVGVGPQFFAQYF
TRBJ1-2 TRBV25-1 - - TGTGCCAGCAAATCAACAGTTGATGGCTACACCTTC CASKSTVDGYTF
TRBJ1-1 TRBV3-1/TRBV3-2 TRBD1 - TGTGCCAGCAGCAAGGGACAGGGCACTGAAGCTTTCTTT CASSKGQGTEAFF